Below are 21 T cell receptor beta chains sequenced from a single sample in a study of Ad26.COV2.S vaccination and SARS-CoV-2 variants. Here immunoSEQ multiplex PCR was the method, and the copy in TCRdb shows in-frame clones only, minus some. The sample holds about 480,000 clones, around 85% seen once. Treatment described: approximately 18 received Ad26.COV2.S at low or high dose, single or two shots; about 5 received placebo; per-sample allocation not given. Samples came from day 63 after the first vaccine or placebo injection. Source: peripheral blood, taken in a trial of Ad26.COV2.S vaccine versus placebo. These receptors were taken from a person between 18 and 65 years old who received the Ad26.COV2.S COVID-19 vaccine or a placebo.

The V and J genes are TRBV5-4 and TRBJ1-1; maybe TRBD1 (6 bases). Germline CDR1 reads SGHNT; CDR2 reads YYREEE (reference sequence). Trimming removed 4 bases from V and 1 base from J, with 14 bases in between. CDR3 length: 15 residues. CDR3 region: CASSQGNTPNTEAFF. The CDR3 coding sequence is TGTGCCAGCAGCCAGGGGAATACACCGAACACTGAAGCTTTCTTT.

The genes are TRBV6-5 and TRBJ1-1; unclear D gene. Germline CDR1 reads MNHEY; CDR2 reads SVGAGI. This CDR3 is 16 amino acids long. The germline V and J ends were trimmed by 0 bases and 1 base, with 12 bases remaining between them. CDR3 residues: CASSYSSTGKNTEAFF. CDR3 sequence (DNA): TGTGCCAGCAGTTACTCCTCGACGGGAAAGAACACTGAAGCTTTCTTT.

V gene TRBV25-1 combines with J gene TRBJ1-1; D possibly corresponds to TRBD1 (5 bases). The V gene lost 4 bases and the J gene lost 7 bases, with 10 bases spanning the gap. Germline loops: CDR1 MGHDK, CDR2 SYGVNS. This CDR3 is built from 12 residues. The CDR3 protein is CASSGDRDEAFF. CDR3 nucleotide sequence: TGTGCCAGCAGTGGCGACAGAGATGAAGCTTTCTTT.

The chain couples TRBV27 to TRBJ1-6; TRBD1 is a possible D gene (5 bases). The germline V and J ends were trimmed by 4 bases and 8 bases, with 12 bases remaining between them. Germline V gene data show CDR1 as MNHEY and CDR2 as SMNVEV (reference sequence). The CDR3 totals 14 residues. The DNA for the CDR3 is TGTGCCAGCAGTTGGGCAGGGTCGGATTCACCCCTCCACTTT. Amino acid sequence: CASSWAGSDSPLHF.

V is TRBV20-1 and J is TRBJ2-5; D is possibly TRBD1 (6 bases). Germline CDR1 is DFQATT and CDR2 is SNEGSKA (reference sequence). The CDR3 is 13 residues long. Between the trimmed V and J ends, which lost 3 bases and 1 base, there was a span of 9 bases. The CDR3 here is CSASGQIQETQYF. The CDR3 nucleotides are TGCAGTGCTAGTGGACAGATCCAAGAGACCCAGTACTTC.

The rearrangement uses TRBV28 and TRBJ2-6; D gene ambiguous. CDR1 is MDHEN and CDR2 is SYDVKM in the germline V gene. With 3 bases removed from V and 0 bases from J, the gap between germline ends came to 6 bases. This CDR3 comprises 15 residues. CDR3 nucleotide sequence: TGTGCCAGCAGTTTTTTGGGCTCTGGGGCCAACGTCCTGACTTTC. Its translation is CASSFLGSGANVLTF.

This chain uses TRBV6-2 or TRBV6-3 with TRBJ2-1; D gene ambiguous. V lost 4 bases to trimming and J lost 4 bases, with 5 bases between them. The CDR3 covers 12 residues. Germline loops: CDR1 MNHEY, CDR2 SVGEGT. CDR3 bases: TGTGCCAGCAGTTTTGGGTACAATGAGCAGTTCTTC. Its protein product is CASSFGYNEQFF.

V gene TRBV3-1 (or the pseudogene TRBV3-2) combines with J gene TRBJ1-3; 7 bases map to TRBD1. CDR3 size: 15 residues. The junction had 5 bases not matched to a gene; V was cut back by 4 bases and J by 2 bases. The germline V gene encodes CDR1 LGHDT and CDR2 YNNKEL (reference sequence). The CDR3 is CASSRQGGPGNTIYF. DNA of the CDR3: TGTGCCAGCAGCCGACAGGGAGGACCTGGAAACACCATATATTTT.

The chain has TRBV14 and TRBJ2-1; D unresolved. The CDR3 has 12 residues. Trimming shortened V by 0 bases and J by 10 bases, and 7 bases separated the two germline ends. Germline CDR1 and CDR2: SGHDN and FVKESK. The CDR3 coding sequence is TGTGCCAGCAGCCAAGATTTGAGGGAGCAGTTCTTC. Translation gives CASSQDLREQFF.

The chain joins TRBV19 to TRBJ2-2, with 14 bases lining up with TRBD2. This CDR3 is 16 amino acids long. Germline assignment: CDR1 LNHDA and CDR2 SQIVND (reference sequence). V trimming: 7 bases; J trimming: 7 bases; junction bases outside the gene matches: 8. DNA of the CDR3: TGTGCCAGTACCGGGACTAGCGGGAGTTTTGGCGGGGAGCTGTTTTTT. It translates to CASTGTSGSFGGELFF. The full variable domain, its missing parts supplied by reference TRBV19 and TRBJ2-2, is DGGITQSPKYLFRKEGQNVTLSCEQNLNHDAMYWYRQDPGQGLRLIYYSQIVNDFQKGDIAEGYSVSREKKESFPLTVTSAQKNPTAFYLCASTGTSGSFGGELFFGEGSRLTVL.

The chain is built from TRBV6-5 and TRBJ2-7; D is unresolved. Germline assignment: CDR1 MNHEY and CDR2 SVGAGI. V was trimmed by 9 bases and J by 0 bases, leaving 12 bases between them. The length of the CDR3 is 13 residues. The CDR3 coding sequence is TGTGCCAGTCTTTCTGGTAGCTCCTACGAGCAGTACTTC. Translating gives CASLSGSSYEQYF.

As DNA, the CDR3 is TGTGCCAGCAGCTCGACAGGGAAATGGGGGAAGAAGGACACTGAAGCTTTCTTT. Translating gives CASSSTGKWGKKDTEAFF. The chain joins TRBV11-2 to TRBJ1-1; 7 positions match TRBD1. From germline, CDR1 is SGHAT and CDR2 FQNNGV. There are 18 residues in the CDR3. V shed 4 bases, J shed 3 bases, and the junction held 17 bases outside the gene matches.

This clone showed up just a few times. The chain joins TRBV6-5 to TRBJ2-7, with 8 nucleotides matching TRBD1. CDR1 and CDR2 from the germline V gene are MNHEY and SVGAGI. V trimming: 7 bases; J trimming: 2 bases; junction bases outside the gene matches: 7. The CDR3 covers 14 residues. Here the CDR3 DNA reads TGTGCCAGCACCAGGGACAGGCCCACCTACGAGCAGTACTTC. Translated: CASTRDRPTYEQYF.

The chain uses TRBV6-2 or TRBV6-3 and TRBJ1-1, with 10 bases fitting TRBD1. The junction had 7 bases not matched to a gene; V was cut back by 6 bases and J by 3 bases. This CDR3 comprises 15 residues. Germline V gene sequence: CDR1 MNHEY, CDR2 SVGEGT. In nucleotides, the CDR3 is TGTGCCAGCAGCCAGGACGGGACAGGGGACACTGAAGCTTTCTTT. It specifies CASSQDGTGDTEAFF.

This chain connects TRBV12-5 to TRBJ2-7; D perhaps matches TRBD1 (6 bases). CDR1 and CDR2 (germline): LGHNT, FRNRAP. This CDR3 has 15 amino acids. Trimming took off 3 bases at V and 5 bases at J, with 17 bases between the two ends. Here the CDR3 DNA reads TGTGCTAGTGGTTTACCAACTGACAGGTTGAACGAGCAGTACTTC. Protein product: CASGLPTDRLNEQYF.

The V and J genes are TRBV5-1 and TRBJ2-2; 9 bases are shared with TRBD1. Germline CDR1 reads SGHRS; CDR2 reads YFSETQ. This CDR3 is built from 17 residues. V dropped 4 bases and J dropped 1; count of bases not matched to a gene: 8. CDR3 nucleotides: TGCGCCAGCAGCAAAAATCCGGGACAGGGGAACACCGGGGAGCTGTTTTTT. Translating it yields CASSKNPGQGNTGELFF.

The chain has TRBV6-6 and TRBJ2-1; either TRBD1 or TRBD2 may fit D (6 bases each). Germline V gene sequence: CDR1 MNHNY, CDR2 SVGAGI (reference sequence). V lost 8 bases and J lost 7, with 12 bases in between. The CDR3 has 12 amino acids. CDR3 protein: CASYRAGNEQFF. The CDR3 DNA sequence: TGTGCCAGCTACAGGGCGGGGAATGAGCAGTTCTTC.

The chain carries TRBV28 and TRBJ1-1; a possible D gene is TRBD1 (6 bases). The V gene lost 6 bases and the J gene lost 10 bases, with 12 bases spanning the gap. Germline CDR1 reads MDHEN; CDR2 reads SYDVKM. This CDR3 region has 11 residues. CDR3 sequence (DNA): TGTGCCAGCAGCTCTTGGGGGCGAGCTTTCTTT. As protein: CASSSWGRAFF.

The gene calls are TRBV5-1 and TRBJ2-1, with 15 bases lining up with TRBD2. Germline V gene sequence: CDR1 SGHRS, CDR2 YFSETQ. Losses at the gene ends were 5 bases for V and 6 bases for J; bases not matched to a gene: 12. The CDR3 loop spans 18 amino acids. CDR3 in amino acids: CASRKEGTSGRPGNEQFF. The DNA of the CDR3 is TGCGCCAGCAGAAAAGAGGGGACTAGCGGGAGGCCGGGCAATGAGCAGTTCTTC.

This clone came up a few times. The chain couples TRBV7-2 to TRBJ2-1, with 7 bases that match TRBD2. Germline trimming cut 1 base from V and 5 bases from J; bases unmatched to any gene: 5. From germline, CDR1 is SGHTA and CDR2 FQGNSA. The CDR3 length is 15 residues. The CDR3 loop reads CASSLGTSLHNEQFF. The CDR3 bases are TGTGCCAGCAGCTTAGGGACTAGTCTCCACAATGAGCAGTTCTTC.

This chain links TRBV19 with TRBJ2-2; TRBD2 aligns across 9 bases. V gave up 3 bases and J gave up 4 bases; unmatched junction bases: 9. Germline lookup yields CDR1 LNHDA and CDR2 SQIVND (reference sequence). This CDR3 is built from 17 residues. The CDR3 protein is CASSIPTSGGITGELFF. The CDR3 nucleotides read TGTGCCAGTAGTATCCCGACTAGCGGAGGAATCACCGGGGAGCTGTTTTTT.